These 21 T cell receptor beta chains originate from one sample sequenced in a study of T cells in tumors after PD-1 blockade. Data came from immunoSEQ multiplex PCR; TCRdb stores just in-frame clones and leaves some out. The sample consists of about 1,700 clones, approximately 71% of them appearing once. The sample consisted of tumor tissue, taken after anti-PD-1 treatment. Receptors were obtained from a human donor with basal cell carcinoma.

This chain uses TRBV27 with TRBJ1-1; the match to TRBD1 covers 10 bases. Germline values: CDR1 MNHEY, CDR2 SMNVEV (reference sequence). The CDR3 totals 17 residues. The V and J ends lost 6 bases and 1 base, in that order; junction bases with no gene match: 11. The CDR3 protein is CASSSRDRGLRNTEAFF. As DNA, the CDR3 is TGTGCCAGCAGCTCCCGGGACAGGGGATTGCGGAACACTGAAGCTTTCTTT.

The chain couples TRBV5-6 to TRBJ1-1; 7 bases map to TRBD1. The CDR3 is made up of 15 amino acids. CDR1 SGHDT and CDR2 YYEEEE come from the germline V gene. V lost 6 bases to trimming and J lost 2 bases; unmatched junction nucleotides: 10. DNA of the CDR3: TGTGCCAGCACAACCTCGGGACAGTTAAACACTGAAGCTTTCTTT. Its protein product is CASTTSGQLNTEAFF.

This chain links TRBV28 with TRBJ2-5; no firm D call. This CDR3 spans 15 amino acids. V was trimmed by 3 bases and J by 0 bases, leaving 11 bases between them. Germline V gene lookup returns CDR1 MDHEN and CDR2 SYDVKM. The CDR3 here is CASSFRRKYQETQYF. CDR3 DNA: TGTGCCAGCAGTTTCCGACGGAAGTACCAAGAGACCCAGTACTTC.

This clone was observed a single time. The rearrangement uses TRBV9 and TRBJ2-5, with 8 bases that match TRBD1. The CDR3 has 13 amino acids. J gave up 4 bases and V 5 bases, and 4 bases lay outside the gene matches. Germline V gene sequence: CDR1 SGDLS, CDR2 YYNGEE. DNA for the CDR3: TGTGCCAGCAGTCTAACAGGGGGAGAGACCCAGTACTTC. It translates to CASSLTGGETQYF.

V is TRBV25-1 and J is TRBJ1-1; D is possibly TRBD1 (5 bases). The CDR3 is 12 amino acids. Germline CDR1 and CDR2: MGHDK and SYGVNS. The ends were cut back, 3 bases at V and 8 bases at J, with 10 bases in the middle. The CDR3 reads CASSEGRLEAFF. CDR3 bases: TGTGCCAGCAGTGAGGGGCGGCTAGAAGCTTTCTTT.

This chain links TRBV7-9 with TRBJ1-2; D is unresolved. Germline CDR1 is SEHNR and CDR2 is FQNEAQ (reference sequence). The CDR3 loop spans 11 amino acids. V gave up 3 bases and J gave up 4 bases, with 3 bases separating them. The chain's CDR3 is CASSFGYGYTF. CDR3 nucleotide sequence: TGTGCCAGCAGCTTTGGCTATGGCTACACCTTC.

V is TRBV30 and J is TRBJ1-6; a weak D match, TRBD1 (5 bases). V was trimmed by 0 bases and J by 10 bases, leaving 22 bases between them. This CDR3 is built from 17 residues. CDR1 and CDR2 from the germline V gene are GTSNPN and SVGIG (reference sequence). As DNA, the CDR3 is TGTGCCTGGAGTGTACGCCGGCCCCCCGGGGGAAACTCACCCCTCCACTTT. It encodes CAWSVRRPPGGNSPLHF.

V is TRBV4-1 and J is TRBJ2-5; possible D gene TRBD2, 7 bases. V was pared by 0 bases and J by 5 bases, with 16 bases between. CDR1 MGHRA and CDR2 YSYEKL come from the germline V gene. This CDR3 has 16 residues. CDR3 nucleotide sequence: TGCGCCAGCAGCCAAGATCCTTGGGGGGGGCGCGAGACCCAGTACTTC. Translating gives CASSQDPWGGRETQYF.

The chain joins TRBV12-3 or TRBV12-4 to TRBJ2-2; D is uncertain. The length of the CDR3 is 12 residues. V lost 5 bases and J 4 bases, leaving 5 bases between the germline ends. The CDR3 DNA reads TGTGCCAGCAGTGGGGTCACCGGGGAGCTGTTTTTT. This sequence encodes CASSGVTGELFF.

The chain uses TRBV19 and TRBJ1-3; D not certain. This CDR3 spans 14 amino acids. The germline V and J ends were trimmed by 7 bases and 8 bases, with 18 bases remaining between them. Per the germline V gene, CDR1 is LNHDA and CDR2 is SQIVND (reference sequence). CDR3 amino acids: CASTYWSGLDTIYF. For the CDR3, the DNA is TGTGCCAGTACCTATTGGAGCGGGTTGGACACCATATATTTT. Full variable domain (rest looked up from reference TRBV19 and TRBJ1-3): DGGITQSPKYLFRKEGQNVTLSCEQNLNHDAMYWYRQDPGQGLRLIYYSQIVNDFQKGDIAEGYSVSREKKESFPLTVTSAQKNPTAFYLCASTYWSGLDTIYFGEGSWLTVV.

The chain recombines TRBV7-3 with TRBJ1-1; no definite D call. Deletions cut 5 bases from V and 0 bases from J, with 7 bases between. This CDR3 is built from 13 residues. In germline, CDR1 is SGHTA, CDR2 FQGTGA. For the CDR3, the DNA is TGTGCCAGCAGCCCGACGGTGAACACTGAAGCTTTCTTT. Translation gives CASSPTVNTEAFF.

This rearrangement joins TRBV9 to TRBJ2-7, with D perhaps assigned TRBD1 or TRBD2 (5 bases each). CDR1 and CDR2 (germline): SGDLS, YYNGEE. The CDR3 runs 14 residues. V dropped 4 bases and J dropped 2 bases, with 13 bases sitting between them. The CDR3: CASSPAGTTYEQYF. Written as DNA, the CDR3 is TGTGCCAGCAGCCCTGCCGGGACGACCTACGAGCAGTACTTC.

This sequence joins TRBV10-2 and TRBJ2-3; possible D gene TRBD2, 5 bases. The CDR3 runs to 14 residues. Germline CDR1 is WSHSY and CDR2 is SAAADI. The V and J ends lost 2 bases and 0 bases respectively, with 6 bases between them. CDR3 in amino acids: CASSEGGSTDTQYF. As DNA, the CDR3 is TGCGCCAGCAGTGAGGGCGGGAGCACAGATACGCAGTATTTT.

The genes are TRBV9 and TRBJ2-4, with 9 bases that match TRBD1. The CDR3 loop spans 16 amino acids. With 0 bases clipped from V and 0 bases from J, the junction kept 1 base outside the gene matches. Germline V gene sequence: CDR1 SGDLS, CDR2 YYNGEE. CDR3 sequence: CASSVGTGAAKNIQYF. The CDR3 region has the DNA TGTGCCAGCAGCGTAGGGACAGGGGCAGCCAAAAACATTCAGTACTTC.

The chain recombines TRBV5-1 with TRBJ1-6; D not resolved. V was pared by 5 bases and J by 1 base, with 10 bases between. The germline V gene has CDR1 SGHRS and CDR2 YFSETQ. The CDR3 contains 15 residues. This chain's CDR3 is CASRSGLSYNSPLHF. As DNA, the CDR3 is TGCGCCAGCAGATCCGGGCTATCCTATAATTCACCCCTCCACTTT.

This chain links TRBV15 with TRBJ1-5; D gene ambiguous. V gave up 0 bases and J gave up 0 bases, with 6 bases separating them. Looked up from germline, CDR1 is LNHNV and CDR2 is YYDKDF (reference sequence). This CDR3 has 15 amino acids. The CDR3 protein is CATSRDKGSNQPQHF. The CDR3 bases are TGTGCCACCAGCAGAGATAAGGGTAGCAATCAGCCCCAGCATTTT.

The chain uses TRBV6-1 and TRBJ1-1; D is unclear. V shed 3 bases and J shed 2 bases, with 10 bases lying between them. Germline V gene lookup returns CDR1 MNHNS and CDR2 SASEGT. This CDR3 comprises 14 residues. CDR3 nucleotides: TGTGCCAGCAGTGACCGGACGGGTAACACTGAAGCTTTCTTT. Protein product: CASSDRTGNTEAFF.

The chain uses TRBV7-9 and TRBJ1-1, with a possible D match to TRBD1 (5 bases). The V and J ends lost 5 bases and 4 bases respectively, with 20 bases between them. Germline values: CDR1 SEHNR, CDR2 FQNEAQ (reference sequence). CDR3 length: 16 residues. CDR3 residues: CASSPERGGWGTEAFF. CDR3 sequence (DNA): TGTGCCAGCAGCCCCGAGCGGGGGGGTTGGGGCACTGAAGCTTTCTTT.

The J gene is TRBJ2-1, the V gene TRBV18; 8 nucleotides line up with TRBD1. CDR3 length equals 15 residues. Trimming cost V 9 bases and J 5 bases; bases outside gene matches: 12. CDR1 and CDR2 from the germline V gene are KGHSH and LQKENI. The CDR3 loop is CASRKPGQANNEQFF. The CDR3 DNA is TGTGCCAGTCGGAAACCGGGACAGGCTAACAATGAGCAGTTCTTC. Full variable domain (missing parts from reference TRBV18 and TRBJ2-1): NAGVMQNPRHLVRRRGQEARLRCSPMKGHSHVYWYRQLPEEGLKFMVYLQKENIIDESGMPKERFSAEFPKEGPSILRIQQVVRGDSAAYFCASRKPGQANNEQFFGPGTRLTVL.

This chain links TRBV19 with TRBJ1-5, with a weak D call TRBD1 (5 bases). CDR3 length equals 14 residues. The V end lost 1 base, the J end lost 9 bases, and 13 bases lay between the germline ends. Germline V gives CDR1 LNHDA, CDR2 SQIVND (reference sequence). CDR3 region: CASSIGGAAGPQHF. The CDR3 bases are TGTGCCAGTAGTATAGGAGGGGCGGCGGGGCCCCAGCATTTT.

The chain combines TRBV5-1 with TRBJ2-1; D is undetermined. CDR1 and CDR2 (germline): SGHRS, YFSETQ. Trimming stripped 4 bases from V and 6 bases from J, with 14 bases between. The CDR3 spans 14 residues. In DNA form, the CDR3 reads TGCGCCAGCAGCGGACCGAGCGCCCTCAATGAGCAGTTCTTC. Encoded protein: CASSGPSALNEQFF.